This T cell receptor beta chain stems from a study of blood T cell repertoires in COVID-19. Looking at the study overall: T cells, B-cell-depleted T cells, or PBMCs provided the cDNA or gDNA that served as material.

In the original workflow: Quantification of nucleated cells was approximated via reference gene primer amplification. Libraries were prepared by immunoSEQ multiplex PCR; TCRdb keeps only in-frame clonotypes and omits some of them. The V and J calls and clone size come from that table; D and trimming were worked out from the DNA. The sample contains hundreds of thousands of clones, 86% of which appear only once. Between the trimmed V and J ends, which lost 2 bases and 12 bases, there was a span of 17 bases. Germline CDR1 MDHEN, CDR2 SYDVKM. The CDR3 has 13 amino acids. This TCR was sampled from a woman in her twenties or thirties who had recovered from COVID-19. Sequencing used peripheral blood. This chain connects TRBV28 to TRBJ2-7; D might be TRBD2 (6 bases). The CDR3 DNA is TGTGCCAGCAGTTTAACACACTCTGCGGAGGGGTACTTC. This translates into CASSLTHSAEGYF.